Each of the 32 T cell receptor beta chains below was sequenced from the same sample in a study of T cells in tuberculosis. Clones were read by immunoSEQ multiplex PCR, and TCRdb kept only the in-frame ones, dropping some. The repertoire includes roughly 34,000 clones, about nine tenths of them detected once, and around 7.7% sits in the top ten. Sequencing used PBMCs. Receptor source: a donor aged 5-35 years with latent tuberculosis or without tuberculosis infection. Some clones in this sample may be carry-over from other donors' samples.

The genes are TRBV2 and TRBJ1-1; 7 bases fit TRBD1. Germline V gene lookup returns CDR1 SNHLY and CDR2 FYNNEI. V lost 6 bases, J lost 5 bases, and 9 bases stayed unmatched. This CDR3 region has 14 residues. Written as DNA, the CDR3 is TGTGCCAGCAGGATTTCTGACAGGGAGACTGAAGCTTTCTTT. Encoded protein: CASRISDRETEAFF.

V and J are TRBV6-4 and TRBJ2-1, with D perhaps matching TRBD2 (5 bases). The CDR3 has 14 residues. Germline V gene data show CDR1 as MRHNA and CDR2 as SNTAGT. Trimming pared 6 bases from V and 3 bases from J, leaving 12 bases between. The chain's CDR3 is CASSPVGNYNEQFF. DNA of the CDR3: TGTGCCAGCAGCCCTGTCGGGAACTACAATGAGCAGTTCTTC.

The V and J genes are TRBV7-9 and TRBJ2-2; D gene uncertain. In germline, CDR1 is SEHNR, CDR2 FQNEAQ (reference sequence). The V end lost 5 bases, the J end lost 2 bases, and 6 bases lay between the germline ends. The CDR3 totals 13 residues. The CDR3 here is CASSEVNTGELFF. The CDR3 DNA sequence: TGTGCCAGCAGCGAGGTTAACACCGGGGAGCTGTTTTTT.

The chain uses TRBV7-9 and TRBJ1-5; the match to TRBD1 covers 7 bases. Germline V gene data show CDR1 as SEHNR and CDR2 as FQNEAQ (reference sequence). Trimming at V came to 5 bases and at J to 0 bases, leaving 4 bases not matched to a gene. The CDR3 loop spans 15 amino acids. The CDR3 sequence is CASSQTGDSNQPQHF. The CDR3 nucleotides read TGTGCCAGCAGCCAAACAGGGGATAGCAATCAGCCCCAGCATTTT.

CDR3 protein: CAEGQREGEQYF. The CDR3 coding sequence is TGTGCCGAAGGCCAGCGGGAGGGCGAGCAGTACTTC. The gene calls are TRBV2 and TRBJ2-7, with 10 bases fitting TRBD2. The CDR3 contains 12 residues. Losses at the gene ends were 11 bases for V and 6 bases for J; bases not matched to a gene: 7. The germline V gene encodes CDR1 SNHLY and CDR2 FYNNEI.

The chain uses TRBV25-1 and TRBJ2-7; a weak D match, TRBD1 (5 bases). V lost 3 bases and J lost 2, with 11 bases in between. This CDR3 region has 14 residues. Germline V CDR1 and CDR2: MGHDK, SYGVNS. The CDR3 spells CASSDQDRPYEQYF. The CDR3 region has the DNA TGTGCCAGCAGTGACCAAGACAGACCCTACGAGCAGTACTTC.

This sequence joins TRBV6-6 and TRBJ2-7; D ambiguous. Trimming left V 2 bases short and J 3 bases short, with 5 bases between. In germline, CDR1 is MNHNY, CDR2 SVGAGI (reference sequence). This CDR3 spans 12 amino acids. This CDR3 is CASSYLDYEQYF. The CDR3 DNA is TGTGCCAGCAGTTACCTAGACTACGAGCAGTACTTC.

CDR3 bases: TGTGCCAGCAGTCCAAAGAGGACAGTCTCCTACGAGCAGTACTTC. This encodes CASSPKRTVSYEQYF. V usage is TRBV6-1 and J usage is TRBJ2-7; maybe TRBD1 (6 bases). V lost 5 bases, J lost 0 bases, and 14 bases lay in between. The germline V gene has CDR1 MNHNS and CDR2 SASEGT. The CDR3 extends over 15 amino acids.

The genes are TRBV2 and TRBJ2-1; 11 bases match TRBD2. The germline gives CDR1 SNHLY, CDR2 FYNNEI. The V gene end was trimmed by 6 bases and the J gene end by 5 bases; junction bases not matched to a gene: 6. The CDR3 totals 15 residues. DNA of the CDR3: TGTGCCAGCAGCAAACTAGCGGGAGAGGACAATGAGCAGTTCTTC. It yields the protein CASSKLAGEDNEQFF.

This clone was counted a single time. The CDR3 DNA follows: TGTGCCAGCAGCTCCCGGACTAGCGGGAGCCCGGATACGCAGTATTTT. This encodes CASSSRTSGSPDTQYF. The chain uses TRBV7-9 and TRBJ2-3, with TRBD2 matching over 13 bases. Germline loops: CDR1 SEHNR, CDR2 FQNEAQ (reference sequence). This CDR3 comprises 16 residues. The ends lost 4 bases at V and 6 bases at J; junction bases unmatched: 7.

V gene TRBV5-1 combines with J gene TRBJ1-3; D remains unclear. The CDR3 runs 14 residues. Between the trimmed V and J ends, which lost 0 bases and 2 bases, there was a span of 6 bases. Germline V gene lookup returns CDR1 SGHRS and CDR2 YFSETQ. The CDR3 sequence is CASSLGQTGNTIYF. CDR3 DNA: TGCGCCAGCAGCTTGGGACAAACTGGAAACACCATATATTTT.

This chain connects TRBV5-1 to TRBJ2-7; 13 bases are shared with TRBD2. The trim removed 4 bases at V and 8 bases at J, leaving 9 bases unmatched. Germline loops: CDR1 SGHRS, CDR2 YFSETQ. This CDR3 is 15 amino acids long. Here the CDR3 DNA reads TGCGCCAGCAGCCGGGGACTAGCGGGGCCCTCTAAGCAGTACTTC. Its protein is CASSRGLAGPSKQYF.

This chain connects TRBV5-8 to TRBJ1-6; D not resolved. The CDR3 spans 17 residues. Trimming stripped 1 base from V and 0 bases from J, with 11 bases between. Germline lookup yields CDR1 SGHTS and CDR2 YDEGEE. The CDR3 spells CASSLSGGSSYNSPLHF. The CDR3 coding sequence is TGTGCCAGCAGCTTGTCAGGTGGAAGCTCCTATAATTCACCCCTCCACTTT. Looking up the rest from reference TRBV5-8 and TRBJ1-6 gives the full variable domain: EAGVTQSPTHLIKTRGQQATLRCSPISGHTSVYWYQQALGLGLQFLLWYDEGEERNRGNFPPRFSGRQFPNYSSELNVNALELEDSALYLCASSLSGGSSYNSPLHFGNGTRLTVT.

The CDR3: CAISLGTSGSGHEQYF. The CDR3 nucleotides read TGTGCCATCAGCCTCGGGACTAGCGGGAGCGGCCACGAGCAGTACTTC. The V and J genes are TRBV10-3 and TRBJ2-7, with 14 nucleotides matching TRBD2. The V segment lost 6 bases and the J segment 5 bases; nucleotides outside the gene matches: 9. The CDR3 length is 16 residues. Germline lookup yields CDR1 ENHRY and CDR2 SYGVKD.

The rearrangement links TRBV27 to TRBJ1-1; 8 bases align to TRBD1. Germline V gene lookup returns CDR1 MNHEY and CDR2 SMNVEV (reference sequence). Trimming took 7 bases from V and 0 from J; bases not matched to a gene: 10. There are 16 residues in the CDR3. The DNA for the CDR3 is TGTGCCAGCAATTATAAGGGGGACAGGTTGAACACTGAAGCTTTCTTT. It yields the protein CASNYKGDRLNTEAFF.

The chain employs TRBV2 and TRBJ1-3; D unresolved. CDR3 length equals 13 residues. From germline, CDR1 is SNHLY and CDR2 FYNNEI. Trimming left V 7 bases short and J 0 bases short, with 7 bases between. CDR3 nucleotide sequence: TGTGCCAGCATGCGGAACTCTGGAAACACCATATATTTT. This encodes CASMRNSGNTIYF.

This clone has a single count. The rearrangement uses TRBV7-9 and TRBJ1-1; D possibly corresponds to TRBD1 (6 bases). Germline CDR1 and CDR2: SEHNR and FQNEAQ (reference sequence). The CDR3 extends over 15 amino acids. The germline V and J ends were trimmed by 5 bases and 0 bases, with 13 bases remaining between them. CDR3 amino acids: CASSLGQIMNTEAFF. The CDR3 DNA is TGTGCCAGCAGCCTCGGACAGATCATGAACACTGAAGCTTTCTTT.

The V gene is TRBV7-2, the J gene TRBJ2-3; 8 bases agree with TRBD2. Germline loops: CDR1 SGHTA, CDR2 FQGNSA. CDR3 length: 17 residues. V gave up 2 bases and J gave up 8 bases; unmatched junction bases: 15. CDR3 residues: CASSLPPTSGPPGTQYF. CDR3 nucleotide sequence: TGTGCCAGCAGCTTACCGCCTACTAGCGGACCTCCCGGTACGCAGTATTTT.

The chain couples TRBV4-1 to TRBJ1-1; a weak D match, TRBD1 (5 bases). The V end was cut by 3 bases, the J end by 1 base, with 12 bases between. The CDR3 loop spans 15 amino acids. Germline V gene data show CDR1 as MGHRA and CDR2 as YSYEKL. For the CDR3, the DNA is TGCGCCAGCAGCCATATACAGGCCTCGAACACTGAAGCTTTCTTT. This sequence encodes CASSHIQASNTEAFF.

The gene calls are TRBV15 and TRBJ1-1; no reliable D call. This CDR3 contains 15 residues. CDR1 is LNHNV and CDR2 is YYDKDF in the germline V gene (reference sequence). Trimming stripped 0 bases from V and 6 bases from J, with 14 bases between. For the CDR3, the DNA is TGTGCCACCAGCAGAGATCGTAAAGTTCAGGCTGAAGCTTTCTTT. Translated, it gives CATSRDRKVQAEAFF.

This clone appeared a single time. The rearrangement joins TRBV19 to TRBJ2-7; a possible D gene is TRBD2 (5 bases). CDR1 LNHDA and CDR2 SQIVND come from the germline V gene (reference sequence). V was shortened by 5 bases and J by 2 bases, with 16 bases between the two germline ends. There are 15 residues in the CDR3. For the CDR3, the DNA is TGTGCCAGTAGTCCGCTTAGCGTCCCTACCTACGAGCAGTACTTC. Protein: CASSPLSVPTYEQYF.

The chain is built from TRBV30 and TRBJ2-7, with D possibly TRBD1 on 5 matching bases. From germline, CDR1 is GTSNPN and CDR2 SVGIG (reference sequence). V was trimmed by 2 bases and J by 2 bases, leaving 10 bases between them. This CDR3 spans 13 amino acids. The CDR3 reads CAWSLRQTYEQYF. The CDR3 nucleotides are TGTGCCTGGAGTTTGAGACAGACCTACGAGCAGTACTTC.

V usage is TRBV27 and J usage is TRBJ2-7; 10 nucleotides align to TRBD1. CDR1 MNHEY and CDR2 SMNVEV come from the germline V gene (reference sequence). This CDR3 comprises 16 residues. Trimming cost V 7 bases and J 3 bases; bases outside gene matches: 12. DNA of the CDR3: TGTGCCAGCATATCAACCGGGACAGGGGACTTCTACGAGCAGTACTTC. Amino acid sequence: CASISTGTGDFYEQYF.

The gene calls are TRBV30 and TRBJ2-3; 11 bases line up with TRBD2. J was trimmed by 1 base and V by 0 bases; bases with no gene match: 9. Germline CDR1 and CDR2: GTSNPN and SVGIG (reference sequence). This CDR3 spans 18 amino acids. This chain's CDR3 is CAWSVYVAGGPGTDTQYF. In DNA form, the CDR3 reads TGTGCCTGGAGTGTATATGTAGCGGGAGGGCCTGGCACAGATACGCAGTATTTT.

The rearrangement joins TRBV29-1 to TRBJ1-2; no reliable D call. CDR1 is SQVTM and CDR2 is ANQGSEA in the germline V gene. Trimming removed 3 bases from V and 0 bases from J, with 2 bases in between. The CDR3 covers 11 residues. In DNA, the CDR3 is TGCAGCGTTGACACTAACTATGGCTACACCTTC. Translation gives CSVDTNYGYTF.

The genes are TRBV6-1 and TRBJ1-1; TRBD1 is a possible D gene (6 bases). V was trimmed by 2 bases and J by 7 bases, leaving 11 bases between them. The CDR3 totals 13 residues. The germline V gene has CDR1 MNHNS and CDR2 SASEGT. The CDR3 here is CASSERQGNEAFF. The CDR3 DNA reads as TGTGCCAGCAGTGAAAGGCAGGGGAATGAAGCTTTCTTT.

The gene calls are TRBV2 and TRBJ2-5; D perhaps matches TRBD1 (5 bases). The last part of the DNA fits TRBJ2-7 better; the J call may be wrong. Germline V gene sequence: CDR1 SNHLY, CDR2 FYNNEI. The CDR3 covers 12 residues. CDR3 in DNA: TGTGCCAGCCAAGACAGTGCCTACGAGCAGTACTTC. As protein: CASQDSAYEQYF.

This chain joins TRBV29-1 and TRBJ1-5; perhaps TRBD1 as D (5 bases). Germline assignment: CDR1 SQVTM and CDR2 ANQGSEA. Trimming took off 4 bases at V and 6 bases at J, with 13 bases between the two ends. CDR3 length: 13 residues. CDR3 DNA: TGCAGCGTTGTCAGTGGGGGGGGTCAGCCCCAGCATTTT. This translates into CSVVSGGGQPQHF.

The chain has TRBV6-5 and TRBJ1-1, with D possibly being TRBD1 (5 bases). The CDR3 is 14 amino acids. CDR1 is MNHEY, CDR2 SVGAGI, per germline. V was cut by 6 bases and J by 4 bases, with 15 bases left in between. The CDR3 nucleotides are TGTGCCAGCAGGGGGGGTGAAGGGGCCACTGAAGCTTTCTTT. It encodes CASRGGEGATEAFF.

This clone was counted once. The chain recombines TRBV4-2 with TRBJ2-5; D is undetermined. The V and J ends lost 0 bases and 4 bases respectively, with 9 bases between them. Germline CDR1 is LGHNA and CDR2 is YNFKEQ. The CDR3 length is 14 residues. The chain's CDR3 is CASSQDLRIETQYF. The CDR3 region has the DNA TGTGCCAGCAGCCAAGATCTACGTATAGAGACCCAGTACTTC.

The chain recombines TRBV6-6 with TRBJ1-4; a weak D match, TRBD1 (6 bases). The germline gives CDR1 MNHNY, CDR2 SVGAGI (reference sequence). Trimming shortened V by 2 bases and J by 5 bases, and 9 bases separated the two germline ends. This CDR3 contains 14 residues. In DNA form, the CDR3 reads TGTGCCAGCAGTTACGCAGGGACAAATGAAAAACTGTTTTTT. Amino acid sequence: CASSYAGTNEKLFF.

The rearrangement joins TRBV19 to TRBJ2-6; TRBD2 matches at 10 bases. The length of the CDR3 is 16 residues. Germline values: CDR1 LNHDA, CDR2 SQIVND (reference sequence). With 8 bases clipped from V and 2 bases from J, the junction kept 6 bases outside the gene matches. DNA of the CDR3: TGTGCCAGTGAACCTAGCGGGAGTGCTGGGGCCAACGTCCTGACTTTC. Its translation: CASEPSGSAGANVLTF. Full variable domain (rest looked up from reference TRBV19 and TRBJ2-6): DGGITQSPKYLFRKEGQNVTLSCEQNLNHDAMYWYRQDPGQGLRLIYYSQIVNDFQKGDIAEGYSVSREKKESFPLTVTSAQKNPTAFYLCASEPSGSAGANVLTFGAGSRLTVL.